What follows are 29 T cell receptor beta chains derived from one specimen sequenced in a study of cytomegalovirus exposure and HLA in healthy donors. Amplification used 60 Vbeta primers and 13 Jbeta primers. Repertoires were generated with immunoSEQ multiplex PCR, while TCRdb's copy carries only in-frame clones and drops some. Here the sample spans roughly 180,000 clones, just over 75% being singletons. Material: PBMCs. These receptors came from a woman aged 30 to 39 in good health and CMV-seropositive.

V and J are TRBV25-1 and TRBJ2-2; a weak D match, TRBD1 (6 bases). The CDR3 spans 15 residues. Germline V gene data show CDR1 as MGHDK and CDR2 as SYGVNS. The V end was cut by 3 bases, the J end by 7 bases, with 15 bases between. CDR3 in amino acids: CASSEEGGSSGELFF. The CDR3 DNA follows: TGTGCCAGCAGTGAGGAAGGGGGAAGTAGCGGGGAGCTGTTTTTT.

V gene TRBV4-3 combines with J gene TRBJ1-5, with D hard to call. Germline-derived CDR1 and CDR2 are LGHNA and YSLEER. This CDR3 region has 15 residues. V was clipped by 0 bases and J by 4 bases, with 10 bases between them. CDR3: CASSQDMELNQPQHF. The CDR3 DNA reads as TGCGCCAGCAGCCAAGATATGGAGCTGAATCAGCCCCAGCATTTT.

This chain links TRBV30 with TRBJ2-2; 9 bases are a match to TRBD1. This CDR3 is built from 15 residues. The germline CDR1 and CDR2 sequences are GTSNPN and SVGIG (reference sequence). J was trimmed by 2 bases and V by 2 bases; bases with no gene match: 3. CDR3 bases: TGTGCCTGGAGTCCGGACAGGGGAAACACCGGGGAGCTGTTTTTT. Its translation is CAWSPDRGNTGELFF.

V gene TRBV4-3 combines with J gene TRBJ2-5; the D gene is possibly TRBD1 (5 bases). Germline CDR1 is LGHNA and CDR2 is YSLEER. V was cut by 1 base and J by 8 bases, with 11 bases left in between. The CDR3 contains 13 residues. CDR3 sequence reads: CASSQAGSLTQYF. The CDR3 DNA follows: TGCGCCAGCAGCCAAGCAGGGTCGTTAACCCAGTACTTC.

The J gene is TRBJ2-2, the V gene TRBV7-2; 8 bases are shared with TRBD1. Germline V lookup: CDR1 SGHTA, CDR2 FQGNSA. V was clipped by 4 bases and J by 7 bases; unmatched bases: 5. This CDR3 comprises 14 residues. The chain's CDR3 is CASSSRQGHGELFF. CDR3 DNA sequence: TGTGCCAGCAGCTCCCGACAGGGGCACGGGGAGCTGTTTTTT.

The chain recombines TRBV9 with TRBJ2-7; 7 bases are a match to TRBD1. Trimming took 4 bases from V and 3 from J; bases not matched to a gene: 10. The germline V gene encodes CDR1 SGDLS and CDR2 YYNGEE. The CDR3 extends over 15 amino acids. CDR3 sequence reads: CASSPRQGARYEQYF. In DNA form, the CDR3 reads TGTGCCAGCAGCCCTCGACAGGGAGCGCGCTACGAGCAGTACTTC.

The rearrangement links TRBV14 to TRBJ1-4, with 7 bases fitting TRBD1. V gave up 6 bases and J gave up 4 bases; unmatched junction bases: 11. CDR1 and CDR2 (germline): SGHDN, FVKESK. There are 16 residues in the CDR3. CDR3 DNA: TGTGCCAGCAGTAGGGATCGGACAGGCTTTAATGAAAAACTGTTTTTT. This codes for CASSRDRTGFNEKLFF. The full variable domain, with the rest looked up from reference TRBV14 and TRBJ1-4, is EAGVTQFPSHSVIEKGQTVTLRCDPISGHDNLYWYRRVMGKEIKFLLHFVKESKQDESGMPNNRFLAERTGGTYSTLKVQPAELEDSGVYFCASSRDRTGFNEKLFFGSGTQLSVL.

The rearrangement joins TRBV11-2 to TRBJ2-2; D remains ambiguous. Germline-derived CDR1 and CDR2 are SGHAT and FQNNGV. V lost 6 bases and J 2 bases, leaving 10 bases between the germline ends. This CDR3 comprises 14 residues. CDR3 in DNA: TGTGCCAGCAGTGCCGGGTTAAACACCGGGGAGCTGTTTTTT. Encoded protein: CASSAGLNTGELFF.

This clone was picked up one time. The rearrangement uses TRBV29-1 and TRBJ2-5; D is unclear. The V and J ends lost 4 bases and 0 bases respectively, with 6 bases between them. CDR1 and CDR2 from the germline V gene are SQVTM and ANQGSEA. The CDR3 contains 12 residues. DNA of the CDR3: TGCAGCGTTGGGCAGAACCAAGAGACCCAGTACTTC. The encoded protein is CSVGQNQETQYF.

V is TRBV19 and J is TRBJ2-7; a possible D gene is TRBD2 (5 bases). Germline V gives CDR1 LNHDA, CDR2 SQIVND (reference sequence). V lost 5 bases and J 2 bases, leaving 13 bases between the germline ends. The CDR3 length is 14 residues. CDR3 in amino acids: CASSWSGLTYEQYF. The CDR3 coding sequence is TGTGCCAGTAGTTGGTCTGGACTGACCTACGAGCAGTACTTC.

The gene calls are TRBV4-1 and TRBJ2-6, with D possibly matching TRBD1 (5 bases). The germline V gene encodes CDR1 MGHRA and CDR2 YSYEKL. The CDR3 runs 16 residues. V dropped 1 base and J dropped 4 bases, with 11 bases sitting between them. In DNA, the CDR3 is TGCGCCAGCAGCCAAGGACAGTCTGGGGGGGCCAACGTCCTGACTTTC. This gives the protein CASSQGQSGGANVLTF.

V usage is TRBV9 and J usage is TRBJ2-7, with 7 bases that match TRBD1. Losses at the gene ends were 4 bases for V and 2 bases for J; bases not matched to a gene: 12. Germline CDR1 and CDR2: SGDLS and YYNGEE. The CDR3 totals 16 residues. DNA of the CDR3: TGTGCCAGCAGCCCACGACCCGGACAGGCCACCTACGAGCAGTACTTC. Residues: CASSPRPGQATYEQYF.

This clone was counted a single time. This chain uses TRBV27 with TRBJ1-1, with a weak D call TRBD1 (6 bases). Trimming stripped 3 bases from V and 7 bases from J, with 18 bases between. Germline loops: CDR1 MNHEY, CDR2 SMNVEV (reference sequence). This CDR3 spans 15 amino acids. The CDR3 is CASSFMIGTRIEAFF. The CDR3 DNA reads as TGTGCCAGCAGTTTTATGATCGGGACACGTATTGAAGCTTTCTTT.

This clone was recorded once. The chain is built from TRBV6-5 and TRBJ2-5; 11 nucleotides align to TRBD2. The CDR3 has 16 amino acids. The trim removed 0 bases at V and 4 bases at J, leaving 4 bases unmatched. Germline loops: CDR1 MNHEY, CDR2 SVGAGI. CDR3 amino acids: CASSYSLGLAGETQYF. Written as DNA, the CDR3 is TGTGCCAGCAGTTACTCACTCGGACTAGCGGGAGAGACCCAGTACTTC.

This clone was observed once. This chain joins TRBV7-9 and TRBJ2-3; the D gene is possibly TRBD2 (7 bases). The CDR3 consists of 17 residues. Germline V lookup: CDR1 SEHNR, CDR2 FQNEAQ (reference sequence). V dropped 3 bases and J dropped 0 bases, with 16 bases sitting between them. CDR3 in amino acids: CASSLGGLAASTDTQYF. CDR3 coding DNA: TGTGCCAGCAGCTTGGGGGGCCTAGCGGCAAGCACAGATACGCAGTATTTT.

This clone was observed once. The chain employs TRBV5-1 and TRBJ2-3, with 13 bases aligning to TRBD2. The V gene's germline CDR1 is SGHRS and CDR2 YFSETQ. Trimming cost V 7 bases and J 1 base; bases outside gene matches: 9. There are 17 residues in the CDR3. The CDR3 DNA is TGCGCCAGCGAAAGATGGACTAGCGGGAGCGGCACAGATACGCAGTATTTT. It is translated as CASERWTSGSGTDTQYF.

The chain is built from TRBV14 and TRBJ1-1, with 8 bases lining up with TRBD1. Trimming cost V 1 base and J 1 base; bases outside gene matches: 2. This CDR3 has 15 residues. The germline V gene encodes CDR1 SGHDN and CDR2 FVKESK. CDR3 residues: CASSQGTGWNTEAFF. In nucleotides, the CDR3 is TGTGCCAGCAGCCAAGGGACAGGGTGGAACACTGAAGCTTTCTTT.

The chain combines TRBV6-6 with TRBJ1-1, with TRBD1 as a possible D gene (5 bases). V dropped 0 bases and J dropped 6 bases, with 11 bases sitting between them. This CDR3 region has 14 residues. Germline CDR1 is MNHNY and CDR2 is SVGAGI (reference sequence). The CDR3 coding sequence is TGTGCCAGCAGTTACTCGATGGCGGGGCCTGAAGCTTTCTTT. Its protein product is CASSYSMAGPEAFF.

The CDR3 region is CASRSDGRPYEQYF. The DNA of the CDR3 is TGTGCCAGTAGATCTGACGGGAGGCCCTACGAGCAGTACTTC. The rearrangement links TRBV19 to TRBJ2-7, with TRBD2 matching 7 bases. The CDR3 length is 14 residues. Trimming cost V 6 bases and J 2 bases; bases outside gene matches: 7. The germline gives CDR1 LNHDA, CDR2 SQIVND (reference sequence).

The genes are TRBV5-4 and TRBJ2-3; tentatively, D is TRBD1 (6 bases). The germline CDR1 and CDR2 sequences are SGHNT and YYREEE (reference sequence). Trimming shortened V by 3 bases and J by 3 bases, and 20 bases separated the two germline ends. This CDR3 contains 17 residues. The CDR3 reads CASSSVGQGRGTDTQYF. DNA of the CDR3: TGTGCCAGCAGCTCCGTCGGCCAGGGGAGAGGGACAGATACGCAGTATTTT.

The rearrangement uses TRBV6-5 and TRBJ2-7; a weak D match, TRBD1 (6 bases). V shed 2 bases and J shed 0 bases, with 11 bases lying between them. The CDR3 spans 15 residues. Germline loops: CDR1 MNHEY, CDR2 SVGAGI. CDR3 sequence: CASSYGQRFSYEQYF. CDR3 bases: TGTGCCAGCAGTTACGGACAGAGATTCTCCTACGAGCAGTACTTC.

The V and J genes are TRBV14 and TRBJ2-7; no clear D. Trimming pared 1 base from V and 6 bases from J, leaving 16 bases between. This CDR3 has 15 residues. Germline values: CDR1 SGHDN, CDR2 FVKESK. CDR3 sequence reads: CASSQGVSTLVEQYF. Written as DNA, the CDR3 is TGTGCCAGCAGCCAAGGTGTGTCGACTTTGGTCGAGCAGTACTTC. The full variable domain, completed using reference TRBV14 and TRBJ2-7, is EAGVTQFPSHSVIEKGQTVTLRCDPISGHDNLYWYRRVMGKEIKFLLHFVKESKQDESGMPNNRFLAERTGGTYSTLKVQPAELEDSGVYFCASSQGVSTLVEQYFGPGTRLTVT.

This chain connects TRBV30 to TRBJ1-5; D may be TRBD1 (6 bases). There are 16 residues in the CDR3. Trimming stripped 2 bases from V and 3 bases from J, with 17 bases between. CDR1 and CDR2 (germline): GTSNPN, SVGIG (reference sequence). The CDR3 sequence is CAWSKSPGQINQPQHF. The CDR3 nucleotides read TGTGCCTGGAGTAAGTCCCCGGGACAAATCAATCAGCCCCAGCATTTT. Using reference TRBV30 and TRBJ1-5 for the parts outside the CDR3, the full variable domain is SQTIHQWPATLVQPVGSPLSLECTVEGTSNPNLYWYRQAAGRGLQLLFYSVGIGQISSEVPQNLSASRPQDRQFILSSKKLLLSDSGFYLCAWSKSPGQINQPQHFGDGTRLSIL.

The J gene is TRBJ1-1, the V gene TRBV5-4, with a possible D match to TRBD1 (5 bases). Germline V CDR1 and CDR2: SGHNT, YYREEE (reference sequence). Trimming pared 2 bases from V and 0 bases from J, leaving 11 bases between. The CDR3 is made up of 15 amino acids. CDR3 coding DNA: TGTGCCAGCAGCTTTCTGCAGGGCATGAACACTGAAGCTTTCTTT. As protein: CASSFLQGMNTEAFF. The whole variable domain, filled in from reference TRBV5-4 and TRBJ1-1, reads ETGVTQSPTHLIKTRGQQVTLRCSSQSGHNTVSWYQQALGQGPQFIFQYYREEENGRGNFPPRFSGLQFPNYSSELNVNALELDDSALYLCASSFLQGMNTEAFFGQGTRLTVV.

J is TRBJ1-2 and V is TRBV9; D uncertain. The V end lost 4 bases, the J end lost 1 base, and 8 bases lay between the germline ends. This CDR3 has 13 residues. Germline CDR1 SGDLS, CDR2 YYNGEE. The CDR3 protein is CASSPAGNYGYTF. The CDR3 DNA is TGTGCCAGCAGCCCCGCGGGTAACTATGGCTACACCTTC.

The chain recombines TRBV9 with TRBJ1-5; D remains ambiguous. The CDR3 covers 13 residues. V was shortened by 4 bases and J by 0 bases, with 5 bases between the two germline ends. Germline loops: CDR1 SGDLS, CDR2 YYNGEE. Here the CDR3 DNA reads TGTGCCAGCAGCTCCGGTAGCAATCAGCCCCAGCATTTT. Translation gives CASSSGSNQPQHF.

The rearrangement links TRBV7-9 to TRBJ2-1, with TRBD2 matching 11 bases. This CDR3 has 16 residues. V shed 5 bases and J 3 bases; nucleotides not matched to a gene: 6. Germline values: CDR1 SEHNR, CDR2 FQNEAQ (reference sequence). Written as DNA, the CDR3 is TGTGCCAGCAGCCGGCGGGGACTAGCGGACTACAATGAGCAGTTCTTC. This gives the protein CASSRRGLADYNEQFF.

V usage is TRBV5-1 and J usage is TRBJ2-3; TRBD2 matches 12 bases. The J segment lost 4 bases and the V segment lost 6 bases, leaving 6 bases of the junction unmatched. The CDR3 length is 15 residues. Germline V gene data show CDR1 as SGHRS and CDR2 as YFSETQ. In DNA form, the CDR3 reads TGCGCCAGCACGGCACTAGCGGGAGGCCCAGATACGCAGTATTTT. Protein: CASTALAGGPDTQYF.

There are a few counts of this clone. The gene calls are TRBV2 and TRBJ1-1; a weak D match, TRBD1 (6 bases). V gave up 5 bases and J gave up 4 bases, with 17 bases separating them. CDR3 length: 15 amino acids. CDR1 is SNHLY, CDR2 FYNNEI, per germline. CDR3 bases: TGTGCCAGCAGTAACCAAGGGGGAGGGGGCACTGAAGCTTTCTTT. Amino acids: CASSNQGGGGTEAFF.